The 29 T cell receptor beta chains listed next were all sequenced from one sample in a study of blood T cell repertoires in COVID-19. Only in-frame clones appear in the TCRdb table, and some are missing; sequencing was by immunoSEQ multiplex PCR. The table lists 120,000 or so clones, around 82% of them singletons, with about 12% in the top ten. Input material: peripheral blood. All receptors come from a woman aged 25-40 years who had recovered from COVID-19.

This clone showed up just a few times. The chain joins TRBV6-5 to TRBJ2-5, with D possibly TRBD1 on 6 matching bases. CDR1 and CDR2 from the germline V gene are MNHEY and SVGAGI. The V gene lost 6 bases and the J gene lost 1 base, with 9 bases spanning the gap. The CDR3 is 13 residues long. The CDR3 loop reads CASSWDIQETQYF. CDR3 sequence (DNA): TGTGCCAGCAGCTGGGACATCCAAGAGACCCAGTACTTC.

This rearrangement joins TRBV19 to TRBJ1-5; 10 bases align to TRBD1. The CDR3 has 17 amino acids. Trimming cost V 8 bases and J 2 bases; bases outside gene matches: 12. Germline assignment: CDR1 LNHDA and CDR2 SQIVND (reference sequence). The DNA for the CDR3 is TGTGCCAGTGCCGGGACAGGGGCTCTGGGCGGCAATCAGCCCCAGCATTTT. It codes for CASAGTGALGGNQPQHF.

The table lists this clone with a few counts. The chain is built from TRBV4-1 and TRBJ2-5; the match to TRBD2 covers 7 bases. The CDR3 runs 18 residues. J gave up 2 bases and V 0 bases, and 12 bases lay outside the gene matches. The germline V gene has CDR1 MGHRA and CDR2 YSYEKL. The CDR3 DNA reads as TGCGCCAGCAGCCAAGAAATCCTGGGAGCGGGGAATCAAGAGACCCAGTACTTC. Its protein is CASSQEILGAGNQETQYF.

This clone was detected once. The CDR3 spells CASSQGTGRLRNTEAFF. CDR3 in DNA: TGTGCCAGCAGCCAGGGGACAGGGAGGTTACGGAACACTGAAGCTTTCTTT. The rearrangement joins TRBV3-1 (or the pseudogene TRBV3-2) to TRBJ1-1; 9 bases fit TRBD1. The CDR3 sequence is 17 residues long. Losses at the gene ends were 3 bases for V and 1 base for J; bases not matched to a gene: 9. Germline loops: CDR1 LGHDT, CDR2 YNNKEL (reference sequence).

The chain is built from TRBV27 and TRBJ2-5; maybe TRBD1 (7 bases). The V and J ends lost 4 bases and 5 bases respectively, with 11 bases between them. This CDR3 comprises 13 residues. Germline V lookup: CDR1 MNHEY, CDR2 SMNVEV (reference sequence). The CDR3 here is CASSWRGLETQYF. The CDR3 bases are TGTGCCAGCAGTTGGAGGGGGCTTGAGACCCAGTACTTC.

The chain couples TRBV10-3 to TRBJ2-5; TRBD2 is a possible D gene (5 bases). V was clipped by 3 bases and J by 1 base, with 6 bases between them. CDR1 and CDR2 (germline): ENHRY, SYGVKD. This CDR3 contains 13 residues. The CDR3 is CAISDGVQETQYF. The CDR3 coding sequence is TGTGCCATCAGTGACGGGGTCCAAGAGACCCAGTACTTC.

The chain couples TRBV15 to TRBJ2-1; 7 bases are shared with TRBD2. Per germline, CDR1 LNHNV and CDR2 YYDKDF (reference sequence). Trimming took 5 bases from V and 9 from J; bases not matched to a gene: 13. CDR3 length: 15 amino acids. CDR3 region: CATSGTSGTKGEQFF. The CDR3 region has the DNA TGTGCCACCAGCGGAACCTCCGGGACTAAAGGTGAGCAGTTCTTC.

The chain joins TRBV4-1 to TRBJ2-3; D gene uncertain. This CDR3 is built from 16 residues. Germline V CDR1 and CDR2: MGHRA, YSYEKL. V was trimmed by 1 base and J by 0 bases, leaving 11 bases between them. CDR3: CASSQGVSESTDTQYF. In DNA, the CDR3 is TGCGCCAGCAGCCAAGGGGTAAGCGAGAGCACAGATACGCAGTATTTT.

The genes are TRBV18 and TRBJ2-6, with D uncertain. This CDR3 spans 15 amino acids. Between the trimmed V and J ends, which lost 5 bases and 0 bases, there was a span of 8 bases. The germline V gene encodes CDR1 KGHSH and CDR2 LQKENI. The CDR3 is CASSSRLSGANVLTF. The CDR3 coding sequence is TGTGCCAGCTCATCCCGACTCTCTGGGGCCAACGTCCTGACTTTC.

This clone was counted a few times. The chain combines TRBV5-1 with TRBJ2-2; perhaps TRBD1 as D (6 bases). The CDR3 sequence is 15 residues long. The V gene lost 1 base and the J gene lost 5 bases, with 12 bases spanning the gap. Germline assignment: CDR1 SGHRS and CDR2 YFSETQ. The CDR3 sequence is CASSLYRDSTGELFF. The CDR3 coding sequence is TGCGCCAGCAGCTTGTACAGGGATTCGACCGGGGAGCTGTTTTTT.

This clone was recorded only once. For the CDR3, the DNA is TGTGCCAGCAGTTTAAGGTACAGCCTTACTTCTAACTATGGCTACACCTTC. It translates to CASSLRYSLTSNYGYTF. The genes are TRBV27 and TRBJ1-2, with no clear D. Germline values: CDR1 MNHEY, CDR2 SMNVEV (reference sequence). The CDR3 totals 17 residues. V was cut by 2 bases and J by 0 bases, with 16 bases left in between.

The chain couples TRBV6-5 to TRBJ1-6, with D tentatively TRBD1 (6 bases). Germline CDR1 is MNHEY and CDR2 is SVGAGI. The V end lost 6 bases, the J end lost 7 bases, and 10 bases lay between the germline ends. The CDR3 consists of 13 residues. CDR3 DNA: TGTGCCAGCAGCGGACAGCCCAATTCACCCCTCCACTTT. Protein sequence: CASSGQPNSPLHF.

In regard to this clone: Relative to the germline gene, one junction end is altered; a read error may explain this. The V call is TRBV6-1, the J call TRBJ2-1; 7 bases align to TRBD2. The germline gives CDR1 MNHNS, CDR2 SASEGT. The CDR3 is 16 residues long. CDR3 nucleotides: TGTGCCAGCAATGAAGGGCTCGGGGGGATAACAACTGAGCAGTTCTTC. It specifies CASNEGLGGITTEQFF.

Notes on this clone: Additional DNA sequences in this sample encode the identical CDR3. The chain employs TRBV5-1 and TRBJ2-5; 13 positions agree with TRBD2. The CDR3 extends over 16 amino acids. Per germline, CDR1 SGHRS and CDR2 YFSETQ. The junction had 6 bases not matched to a gene; V was cut back by 5 bases and J by 2 bases. Here the CDR3 DNA reads TGCGCCAGCAGTTCGGGACTAGCGGGGTCACAAGAGACCCAGTACTTC. Residues: CASSSGLAGSQETQYF.

The chain uses TRBV3-1 (or the pseudogene TRBV3-2) and TRBJ1-1, with 9 bases aligning to TRBD1. CDR3 size: 14 residues. Per germline, CDR1 LGHDT and CDR2 YNNKEL (reference sequence). V lost 4 bases and J lost 5; bases outside the gene matches: 5. The CDR3 coding sequence is TGTGCCAGCAGCCGGAACAGGGGGCTTACTGAAGCTTTCTTT. As protein: CASSRNRGLTEAFF.

The V and J genes are TRBV2 and TRBJ2-7; D is undetermined. Near its end, the DNA agrees better with TRBJ2-5, so the J call may be wrong. Germline V lookup: CDR1 SNHLY, CDR2 FYNNEI. This CDR3 is 13 amino acids long. CDR3 DNA sequence: TGTGCCAGCAGTTACCTAGATAGAGAGACCCAGTACTTC. Translating gives CASSYLDRETQYF.

This chain connects TRBV5-4 to TRBJ2-2; 8 nucleotides align to TRBD1. This CDR3 is 16 amino acids long. Germline V gene lookup returns CDR1 SGHNT and CDR2 YYREEE (reference sequence). V lost 2 bases and J lost 4; bases outside the gene matches: 7. CDR3 in amino acids: CASSFETGDLTGELFF. The CDR3, as DNA: TGTGCCAGCAGCTTCGAGACAGGGGACCTCACCGGGGAGCTGTTTTTT.

The J gene is TRBJ2-1, the V gene TRBV9; TRBD2 aligns across 14 bases. Germline values: CDR1 SGDLS, CDR2 YYNGEE. V was clipped by 3 bases and J by 7 bases; unmatched bases: 3. The CDR3 runs 15 residues. The chain's CDR3 is CASSERLAGGNEQFF. The CDR3 coding sequence is TGTGCCAGCAGCGAACGACTAGCGGGAGGGAATGAGCAGTTCTTC.

The rearrangement links TRBV5-4 to TRBJ2-5; 8 bases fit TRBD2. With 4 bases clipped from V and 13 bases from J, the junction kept 15 bases outside the gene matches. Germline V gene data show CDR1 as SGHNT and CDR2 as YYREEE (reference sequence). The CDR3 extends over 14 amino acids. This chain's CDR3 is CASSQGAGAMSGYF. In DNA, the CDR3 is TGTGCCAGCAGCCAGGGAGCGGGGGCTATGTCAGGGTACTTC.

The chain links TRBV9 to TRBJ1-1; D possibly corresponds to TRBD1 (5 bases). CDR3 size: 15 residues. V was trimmed by 0 bases and J by 1 base, leaving 10 bases between them. The germline gives CDR1 SGDLS, CDR2 YYNGEE. The CDR3 spells CASSVEGARNTEAFF. In nucleotides, the CDR3 is TGTGCCAGCAGCGTAGAAGGGGCCAGGAACACTGAAGCTTTCTTT.

The gene calls are TRBV5-6 and TRBJ1-5, with TRBD1 matching 9 bases. The length of the CDR3 is 16 residues. After removal of 4 bases from V and 4 bases from J, the junction contained 9 bases not matched to a gene. Per the germline V gene, CDR1 is SGHDT and CDR2 is YYEEEE. The CDR3 sequence is CASSNRDRVRNQPQHF. CDR3 nucleotide sequence: TGTGCCAGCAGCAACCGGGACAGGGTTCGAAATCAGCCCCAGCATTTT. Full variable domain (rest looked up from reference TRBV5-6 and TRBJ1-5): DAGVTQSPTHLIKTRGQQVTLRCSPKSGHDTVSWYQQALGQGPQFIFQYYEEEERQRGNFPDRFSGHQFPNYSSELNVNALLLGDSALYLCASSNRDRVRNQPQHFGDGTRLSIL.

This clone was counted a few times. The chain carries TRBV3-1 (or the pseudogene TRBV3-2) and TRBJ2-3, with 11 bases that match TRBD2. V was pared by 3 bases and J by 0 bases, with 2 bases of the junction left unmatched. The CDR3 runs to 16 residues. Germline CDR1 reads LGHDT; CDR2 reads YNNKEL (reference sequence). CDR3 protein: CASSQRTSGSTDTQYF. In nucleotides, the CDR3 is TGTGCCAGCAGCCAGAGGACTAGCGGGAGCACAGATACGCAGTATTTT.

This chain joins TRBV9 and TRBJ2-5; a weak D match, TRBD1 (6 bases). Per the germline V gene, CDR1 is SGDLS and CDR2 is YYNGEE. The CDR3 has 14 residues. Trimming left V 2 bases short and J 2 bases short, with 10 bases between. The CDR3 sequence is CASSVGQNQETQYF. The CDR3 DNA follows: TGTGCCAGCAGCGTCGGACAGAATCAAGAGACCCAGTACTTC.

The V and J genes are TRBV29-1 and TRBJ2-7, with D tentatively TRBD1 (5 bases). The CDR3 loop spans 15 amino acids. V gave up 0 bases and J gave up 0 bases, with 12 bases separating them. Germline CDR1 SQVTM, CDR2 ANQGSEA. CDR3 loop: CSVEDQTVDSYEQYF. In DNA form, the CDR3 reads TGCAGCGTTGAAGATCAGACAGTTGACTCCTACGAGCAGTACTTC.

The genes are TRBV3-1 (or the pseudogene TRBV3-2) and TRBJ2-7, with D uncertain. The CDR3 contains 13 residues. Germline assignment: CDR1 LGHDT and CDR2 YNNKEL (reference sequence). V was cut by 4 bases and J by 1 base, with 8 bases left in between. The CDR3 DNA reads TGTGCCAGCAGCCCCGGGTCATCCTACGAGCAGTACTTC. This gives the protein CASSPGSSYEQYF.

The V gene is TRBV10-3, the J gene TRBJ1-1; D gene unclear. CDR3 length equals 12 residues. The germline V and J ends were trimmed by 3 bases and 1 base, with 3 bases remaining between them. Germline V CDR1 and CDR2: ENHRY, SYGVKD. The CDR3 protein is CAISDRNTEAFF. CDR3 sequence (DNA): TGTGCCATCAGTGACAGGAACACTGAAGCTTTCTTT.

This clone came up a few times. The CDR3 nucleotides are TGTGCCAGCAGTGAAGCCCCCGGGTACCAAGAGACCCAGTACTTC. Encoded protein: CASSEAPGYQETQYF. J is TRBJ2-5 and V is TRBV6-1; D uncertain. Trimming pared 0 bases from V and 0 bases from J, leaving 8 bases between. CDR1 and CDR2 (germline): MNHNS, SASEGT. The CDR3 spans 15 residues.

This chain links TRBV18 with TRBJ2-7; D is unresolved. Trimming stripped 3 bases from V and 6 bases from J, with 9 bases between. The length of the CDR3 is 12 residues. CDR1 is KGHSH and CDR2 is LQKENI in the germline V gene. The CDR3 protein is CASSPYFSEQYF. The CDR3 nucleotides are TGTGCCAGCTCACCCTATTTTAGCGAGCAGTACTTC.

As regards this clone: The junction and the germline gene differ at one end; a read error may be behind it. This sequence joins TRBV7-7 and TRBJ2-1, with 9 bases lining up with TRBD1. The CDR3 runs 14 residues. Germline loops: CDR1 SSHAT, CDR2 FNYEAQ (reference sequence). CDR3 residues: CASSLGQGRSEQFF. In DNA, the CDR3 is TGTGCTAGCAGCTTAGGACAGGGGAGGAGTGAGCAGTTCTTC.